The 9 T cell receptor beta chains listed next were all sequenced from one sample in a study of T cell responses to AZD1222 COVID-19 vaccine. Using immunoSEQ multiplex PCR, the repertoire was profiled, and TCRdb retains in-frame clones only, with some absent. The sample lists about 55,000 clones; 70% to 90% were seen once. Here the sequenced sample was peripheral blood, taken on day 0 of AZD1222 vaccination. The receptors come from an adult in good health.

V and J are TRBV7-9 and TRBJ2-1; no clear D. The V gene's germline CDR1 is SEHNR and CDR2 FQNEAQ (reference sequence). Trimming removed 0 bases from V and 8 bases from J, with 8 bases in between. CDR3 length equals 13 residues. The CDR3 reads CASSLARGYEQFF. DNA of the CDR3: TGTGCCAGCAGCTTAGCCCGAGGCTATGAGCAGTTCTTC.

The chain combines TRBV9 with TRBJ2-7; no reliable D call. Germline values: CDR1 SGDLS, CDR2 YYNGEE. Trimming took off 1 base at V and 1 base at J, with 6 bases between the two ends. This CDR3 contains 13 residues. For the CDR3, the DNA is TGTGCCAGCAGCGTACAAGGTTCCTACGAGCAGTACTTC. Translation gives CASSVQGSYEQYF.

The chain uses TRBV10-3 and TRBJ1-5; D is perhaps TRBD1 (6 bases). The CDR3 runs to 14 residues. V dropped 6 bases and J dropped 5 bases, with 14 bases sitting between them. Germline V gene data show CDR1 as ENHRY and CDR2 as SYGVKD. This chain's CDR3 is CAISSSTGDQPQHF. The CDR3 region has the DNA TGTGCCATCAGCTCTTCGACAGGAGATCAGCCCCAGCATTTT.

The V and J genes are TRBV11-1 and TRBJ1-2; weak D call: TRBD1 (5 bases). Deletions cut 5 bases from V and 6 bases from J, with 13 bases between. Germline values: CDR1 SGHAT, CDR2 FQDESV (reference sequence). The CDR3 is made up of 13 amino acids. The CDR3 DNA reads TGTGCCAGCAGCCTTAGATCAGGGAATGGCTACACCTTC. This encodes CASSLRSGNGYTF.

The V gene is TRBV12-3 or TRBV12-4, the J gene TRBJ2-7, with D perhaps matching TRBD2 (6 bases). The CDR3 loop spans 13 amino acids. Between the trimmed V and J ends, which lost 7 bases and 3 bases, there was a span of 13 bases. The CDR3 DNA reads TGTGCCAGCAAGTGGACCGGGAGCTACGAGCAGTACTTC. Its protein is CASKWTGSYEQYF.

This clone showed up just a few times. The genes are TRBV28 and TRBJ2-7, with TRBD1 matching 12 bases. V was pared by 3 bases and J by 5 bases, with 8 bases of the junction left unmatched. Germline-derived CDR1 and CDR2 are MDHEN and SYDVKM. This CDR3 is built from 16 residues. Here the CDR3 reads CASSLGQGALMHEQYF. CDR3 nucleotide sequence: TGTGCCAGCAGTTTGGGACAGGGGGCCCTTATGCACGAGCAGTACTTC.

The chain links TRBV30 to TRBJ2-3, with D perhaps TRBD1 (7 bases). This CDR3 contains 15 residues. Trimming stripped 1 base from V and 6 bases from J, with 17 bases between. The germline V gene has CDR1 GTSNPN and CDR2 SVGIG (reference sequence). The CDR3 sequence is CAWSGQVTGRDTQYF. CDR3 nucleotides: TGTGCCTGGAGTGGACAGGTGACAGGGAGGGATACGCAGTATTTT.

Only a few counts were recorded for this clone. The rearrangement uses TRBV3-1 (or the pseudogene TRBV3-2) and TRBJ1-2, with unresolved D. The CDR3 sequence is 13 residues long. V shed 7 bases and J shed 6 bases, with 15 bases lying between them. Germline CDR1 reads LGHDT; CDR2 reads YNNKEL (reference sequence). The CDR3 loop is CASTTTAGDGYTF. In DNA, the CDR3 is TGTGCCAGCACTACAACGGCTGGGGATGGCTACACCTTC.

The V call is TRBV7-9, the J call TRBJ2-7, with D unclear. Trimming took off 6 bases at V and 4 bases at J, with 7 bases between the two ends. The CDR3 extends over 11 amino acids. The germline V gene encodes CDR1 SEHNR and CDR2 FQNEAQ (reference sequence). The CDR3 DNA is TGTGCCAGCAGTCTGGAGTACGAGCAGTACTTC. Its protein is CASSLEYEQYF.